The 10 T cell receptor beta chains given below trace back to one sample, sequenced in a study of post-analysis software for immune sequencing data. General study results and limits: Elevated frequency relative to controls characterized roughly five TRBV segments in patients, TRBV5-6, TRBV5-1 and TRBV20-1 among them.

Prepared TCR beta cDNA libraries contained unique molecular identifiers. TCRdb itself ran the PCR reads through MiXCR, one entry per CDR3 protein. The data show roughly 600,000 distinct CDR3 sequences, with around 47% seen just once and roughly 1.7% held by the top ten. These TCRs are of unknown antigen specificity. Sequencing used blood. These receptors came from a girl under 18 with multiple sclerosis.

In its sample, this clonotype was seen a few times. This chain links TRBV4-1 with TRBJ2-3; perhaps TRBD1 as D (5 bases). Trimming removed 4 bases at V and 4 bases at J, with 15 bases between. Germline CDR1 and CDR2: MGHRA and YSYEKL. This CDR3 has 15 residues. In DNA, the CDR3 is TGCGCCAGCAGCCTAGGGGATCAGGGCCCAGATACGCAGTATTTT. Translation gives CASSLGDQGPDTQYF.

This chain links TRBV12-3 or TRBV12-4 with TRBJ1-2; tentatively, D is TRBD1 (6 bases). Trimming took off 3 bases at V and 8 bases at J, with 13 bases between the two ends. The CDR3 covers 13 residues. CDR3 nucleotide sequence: TGTGCCAGCAGTTTCCGGGGGGCGCGAGGCTACACCTTC. This sequence encodes CASSFRGARGYTF.

The chain has TRBV5-1 and TRBJ2-7; the D is unclear. CDR1 and CDR2 (germline): SGHRS, YFSETQ. The CDR3 contains 13 residues. The V and J ends lost 0 bases and 7 bases respectively, with 11 bases between them. Here the CDR3 DNA reads TGCGCCAGCAGCTTGGTAGTAGAGAGGGAGCAGTACTTC. Encoded protein: CASSLVVEREQYF. The full variable domain, completed using reference TRBV5-1 and TRBJ2-7, is KAGVTQTPRYLIKTRGQQVTLSCSPISGHRSVSWYQQTPGQGLQFLFEYFSETQRNKGNFPGRFSGRQFSNSRSEMNVSTLELGDSALYLCASSLVVEREQYFGPGTRLTVT.

This clonotype was observed a few times. V gene TRBV12-3 or TRBV12-4 combines with J gene TRBJ2-7; D might be TRBD1 or TRBD2, each matching 6 bases. The V end was cut by 8 bases, the J end by 4 bases, with 12 bases between. The CDR3 is made up of 12 amino acids. The CDR3 DNA reads TGTGCCAGCGGAGAAGGGGGGTACGAGCAGTACTTC. It specifies CASGEGGYEQYF.

The genes are TRBV12-3 or TRBV12-4 and TRBJ1-1; a possible D gene is TRBD1 (5 bases). V was shortened by 4 bases and J by 4 bases, with 19 bases between the two germline ends. This CDR3 has 16 amino acids. The CDR3 coding sequence is TGTGCCAGCAGTTACGCGGGGGTTCAAGACCCCACTGAAGCTTTCTTT. Translated: CASSYAGVQDPTEAFF.

The genes are TRBV5-1 and TRBJ2-1, with 7 nucleotides matching TRBD1. Germline V gene sequence: CDR1 SGHRS, CDR2 YFSETQ. This CDR3 is built from 13 residues. J lost 0 bases, V lost 10 bases, and 4 bases had no gene match. The CDR3 here is CAGRDSSYNEQFF. DNA of the CDR3: TGCGCCGGCCGGGACAGCTCCTACAATGAGCAGTTCTTC.

The chain couples TRBV29-1 to TRBJ2-3, with unresolved D. Trimming removed 4 bases at V and 2 bases at J, with 7 bases between. Germline loops: CDR1 SQVTM, CDR2 ANQGSEA. The CDR3 extends over 12 amino acids. The DNA of the CDR3 is TGCAGCGTTGTATTAGCCACAGATACGCAGTATTTT. Protein product: CSVVLATDTQYF.

This clonotype was seen only a few times. The chain has TRBV12-3 or TRBV12-4 and TRBJ2-3, with D perhaps matching TRBD2 (5 bases). Trimming took 3 bases from V and 5 from J, leaving 15 bases between them. The CDR3 loop spans 15 amino acids. DNA for the CDR3: TGTGCCAGCAGTTTCGGCGGGCCCGAGGTAGATACGCAGTATTTT. Encoded protein: CASSFGGPEVDTQYF.

This sequence joins TRBV4-1 and TRBJ2-3; the match to TRBD2 covers 13 bases. With V trimmed by 4 bases and J by 3 bases, 10 bases remained unmatched. CDR1 MGHRA and CDR2 YSYEKL come from the germline V gene. This CDR3 spans 18 amino acids. The CDR3 bases are TGCGCCAGCAGCCCTGGGACTAGCGGGAAGTGGAGGACAGATACGCAGTATTTT. Translated: CASSPGTSGKWRTDTQYF.

This clonotype was found a few times. The rearrangement uses TRBV7-2 and TRBJ2-3; D is undetermined. Germline-derived CDR1 and CDR2 are SGHTA and FQGNSA. Trimming removed 4 bases from V and 5 bases from J, with 10 bases in between. The CDR3 is 13 amino acids. CDR3 sequence reads: CASSSQNRDTQYF. DNA of the CDR3: TGTGCCAGCAGCTCCCAAAATCGAGATACGCAGTATTTT.